These T cell receptor beta chains were read from a single sample in a study of identifying expanded T cells in peripheral blood. This table comes from immunoSEQ multiplex PCR, and its TCRdb copy is limited to in-frame clones, with some not included. Found here are about 82,000 clones, 80% to 90% of them singletons; the top ten hold roughly 7%. The sequencing sample was made of blood. These receptors all come from a person aged 18 to 70 in good health. Both conserved end residues are part of each CDR3. The D gene is left open where the match is weak. Size values are once, few and many counts, or a class for expanded clones, and some rows have none.

D: NA; J: TRBJ1-1; size: NA; V: TRBV19; CDR3: CASSIGVETWNTEAFF; DNA: TGTGCCAGTAGTATAGGGGTAGAGACTTGGAACACTGAAGCTTTCTTT
D: TRBD1; J: TRBJ1-1; size: NA; V: TRBV7-9; CDR3: CASSLHRGNTEAFF; DNA: TGTGCCAGCAGCCTCCACAGGGGAAACACTGAAGCTTTCTTT
D: NA; J: TRBJ2-3; size: NA; V: TRBV11-3; CDR3: CASSLAGYYESTDTQYF; DNA: TGTGCCAGCAGCTTAGCGGGCTACTATGAAAGCACAGATACGCAGTATTTT
D: NA; J: TRBJ1-2; size: NA; V: TRBV6-5; CDR3: CASSYSRQNGYTF; DNA: TGTGCCAGCAGTTACTCGAGGCAGAATGGCTACACCTTC
D: NA; J: TRBJ1-1; size: NA; V: TRBV6-5; CDR3: CASKSVTEAFF; DNA: TGTGCCAGCAAGAGCGTCACTGAAGCTTTCTTT
D: NA; J: TRBJ1-5; size: once; V: TRBV21-1; CDR3: CASSKYEGPSNQPQHF; DNA: TGTGCCAGCAGCAAATACGAGGGGCCCAGCAATCAGCCCCAGCATTTT
D: TRBD2; J: TRBJ2-4; size: NA; V: TRBV7-9; CDR3: CASSLTGGRAKNIQYF; DNA: TGTGCCAGCAGCTTAACGGGAGGTCGAGCCAAAAACATTCAGTACTTC
D: TRBD1; J: TRBJ2-1; size: NA; V: TRBV7-2; CDR3: CASSLSGTEPNEQFF; DNA: TGTGCCAGCAGCTTAAGTGGGACAGAACCCAATGAGCAGTTCTTC
D: NA; J: TRBJ1-1; size: NA; V: TRBV5-1; CDR3: CASSFNTEAFF; DNA: TGCGCCAGCAGCTTCAACACTGAAGCTTTCTTT
D: NA; J: TRBJ1-5; size: NA; V: TRBV15; CDR3: CATSSKRVGAGGNQPQHF; DNA: TGTGCCACCAGCTCCAAAAGGGTGGGAGCCGGGGGCAATCAGCCCCAGCATTTT
D: NA; J: TRBJ1-2; size: NA; V: TRBV29-1; CDR3: CSVWVSTDLNYGYTF; DNA: TGCAGCGTCTGGGTATCAACGGACCTCAACTATGGCTACACCTTC